A selection of T cell receptor beta chains follows, all from one sample in a study of early T cells in non-severe SARS-CoV-2 infection. In TCRdb, the 5' RACE reads were re-called with MiXCR into one record per CDR3 protein. The sample has 70,000 or so distinct CDR3 sequences, 10% seen once; the top ten hold 6.5% to 8.5%. The sample consisted of whole blood, taken at baseline. The receptors originated from an adult who was a healthcare worker with PCR-confirmed SARS-CoV-2 infection or an uninfected control (not recorded which). CDR3s include the opening cysteine and the closing phenylalanine or tryptophan. Clone size, where shown, is once, few, many, or a class for clones that have expanded.

V gene: TRBV7-9; clone size: many; J gene: TRBJ2-3; CDR3 protein: CASSLTGSTDTQYF
V gene: TRBV29-1; clone size: .; J gene: TRBJ2-7; CDR3 protein: CSAERKDSYEQYF
V gene: TRBV12-3/TRBV12-4; clone size: .; J gene: TRBJ2-1; CDR3 protein: CASSQSGGPFNEQFF
V gene: TRBV2; clone size: few; J gene: TRBJ1-4; CDR3 protein: CASRGDWGKLFF
V gene: TRBV7-9; clone size: few; J gene: TRBJ1-4; CDR3 protein: CASSLRDRGEKLFF
V gene: TRBV12-3/TRBV12-4; clone size: .; J gene: TRBJ2-3; CDR3 protein: CASSKSWTTKTDTQYF
V gene: TRBV30; clone size: few; J gene: TRBJ1-4; CDR3 protein: CAWSVGTGDEKLFF
V gene: TRBV6-2/TRBV6-3; clone size: .; J gene: TRBJ1-1; CDR3 protein: CASVTAGQHNTEAFF
V gene: TRBV24-1; clone size: .; J gene: TRBJ2-3; CDR3 protein: CATSDIAGDDTDTQYF
V gene: TRBV3-1; clone size: .; J gene: TRBJ1-4; CDR3 protein: CASSQVTSTNEKLFF
V gene: TRBV7-9; clone size: many; J gene: TRBJ2-1; CDR3 protein: CASSRLAGSGEQFF
V gene: TRBV21-1; clone size: many; J gene: TRBJ1-2; CDR3 protein: CASSKSLPLDRALDGYTF
V gene: TRBV14; clone size: .; J gene: TRBJ2-7; CDR3 protein: CASSQNAYEQYF
V gene: TRBV30; clone size: .; J gene: TRBJ2-7; CDR3 protein: CAWSGGGSSYEQYF
V gene: TRBV2; clone size: few; J gene: TRBJ2-7; CDR3 protein: CASRPPGTPYEQYF
V gene: TRBV7-3; clone size: .; J gene: TRBJ1-1; CDR3 protein: CASSLVQGTEAFF
V gene: TRBV4-1; clone size: many; J gene: TRBJ2-7; CDR3 protein: CASSQETGGGYEQYF
V gene: TRBV5-1; clone size: few; J gene: TRBJ2-3; CDR3 protein: CASSLAPGRTDTQYF
V gene: TRBV7-2; clone size: few; J gene: TRBJ1-1; CDR3 protein: CASSLGGQGTEAFF
V gene: TRBV29-1; clone size: many; J gene: TRBJ2-1; CDR3 protein: CSVSGGRSSYNEQFF
V gene: TRBV11-2; clone size: few; J gene: TRBJ2-7; CDR3 protein: CASSTTSSGSYEQYF
V gene: TRBV9; clone size: .; J gene: TRBJ2-2; CDR3 protein: CASSVVPAGGSNTGELFF
V gene: TRBV6-6; clone size: many; J gene: TRBJ2-3; CDR3 protein: CASSYGGGGRYTDTQYF
V gene: TRBV9; clone size: many; J gene: TRBJ2-7; CDR3 protein: CASSVAGQGASEQYF
V gene: TRBV28; clone size: few; J gene: TRBJ2-6; CDR3 protein: CASSRQGLSSGANVLTF
V gene: TRBV7-9; clone size: .; J gene: TRBJ1-6; CDR3 protein: CASSRTADTSPLHF
V gene: TRBV12-3/TRBV12-4; clone size: .; J gene: TRBJ1-2; CDR3 protein: CATGGQGAPGYTF
V gene: TRBV27; clone size: .; J gene: TRBJ2-3; CDR3 protein: CASRPDTRTDTQYF
V gene: TRBV3-1; clone size: many; J gene: TRBJ2-7; CDR3 protein: CASSQDQQVIYEQYF
V gene: TRBV20-1; clone size: many; J gene: TRBJ2-5; CDR3 protein: CSASGQQETQYF
V gene: TRBV5-4; clone size: .; J gene: TRBJ2-2; CDR3 protein: CASSPTGPTGELFF
V gene: TRBV29-1; clone size: .; J gene: TRBJ2-2; CDR3 protein: CSVEREPTGELFF
V gene: TRBV12-5; clone size: .; J gene: TRBJ2-3; CDR3 protein: CASAIHPGDTQYF
V gene: TRBV10-3; clone size: few; J gene: TRBJ2-5; CDR3 protein: CAISWDVQETQYF
V gene: TRBV14; clone size: many; J gene: TRBJ1-6; CDR3 protein: CASSQESRGRVIRALHF
V gene: TRBV30; clone size: few; J gene: TRBJ1-3; CDR3 protein: CAWSTGPPRSGNTIYF
V gene: TRBV18; clone size: .; J gene: TRBJ2-6; CDR3 protein: CASSPLSASGANVLTF
V gene: TRBV7-8; clone size: .; J gene: TRBJ2-1; CDR3 protein: CASSFRTGGTNEQFF
V gene: TRBV5-1; clone size: .; J gene: TRBJ1-6; CDR3 protein: CASSLADRAGPLHF
V gene: TRBV19; clone size: .; J gene: TRBJ1-5; CDR3 protein: CASSPPGEDQPQHF
V gene: TRBV19; clone size: .; J gene: TRBJ1-5; CDR3 protein: CASSIRQLNQPQHF
V gene: TRBV18; clone size: .; J gene: TRBJ2-5; CDR3 protein: CASSFGQQETQYF
V gene: TRBV18; clone size: .; J gene: TRBJ2-1; CDR3 protein: CASSRTSGGLNNEQFF
V gene: TRBV19; clone size: few; J gene: TRBJ1-2; CDR3 protein: CASSPRTVRRDGYTF
V gene: TRBV20-1; clone size: .; J gene: TRBJ2-6; CDR3 protein: CSARGQAHAGANVLTF
V gene: TRBV12-3/TRBV12-4; clone size: .; J gene: TRBJ1-1; CDR3 protein: CASTPGYTEAFF